This T cell receptor (beta chain) was sequenced in a study of cytomegalovirus exposure and HLA in healthy donors. Points from the study as a whole: Later analysis placed DRB1 highest and HLA-C lowest in TCR association rates, which differed by HLA locus. Prior analysis indicated that the majority of TCR beta V segments exhibited productivity approximately 90% or approximately 30% of the time.

Amplification used 60 Vbeta primers and 13 Jbeta primers. Libraries were prepared by immunoSEQ multiplex PCR; TCRdb keeps only in-frame clonotypes and omits some of them. The table lists about 180,000 clones, about 80% of them singletons. The CDR3 covers 13 residues. Germline CDR1 SGHNT, CDR2 YYREEE (reference sequence). V was shortened by 1 base and J by 3 bases, with 8 bases between the two germline ends. Donors had nominal health at sampling but likely had unrecorded immune exposures. Concerning this clone itself: Its specificity is not known.

The sequenced material came from PBMCs. The chain joins TRBV5-4 to TRBJ2-7, with D perhaps matching TRBD1 (5 bases). This clonotype was sampled from a man aged 18-30 years in good health and CMV-seronegative. The CDR3 DNA is TGTGCCAGCAGCTTGAACAGGTTCTACGAGCAGTACTTC. Its protein product is CASSLNRFYEQYF. The full variable domain, with the rest looked up from reference TRBV5-4 and TRBJ2-7, is ETGVTQSPTHLIKTRGQQVTLRCSSQSGHNTVSWYQQALGQGPQFIFQYYREEENGRGNFPPRFSGLQFPNYSSELNVNALELDDSALYLCASSLNRFYEQYFGPGTRLTVT.